Listed below are T cell receptor beta chains from one sample, sequenced in a study of shared clonotypes between healthy human individuals. Clones were read by immunoSEQ multiplex PCR, and TCRdb kept only the in-frame ones, dropping some. The sample records 190,000 or so clones, about 66% being singletons. Specimen: memory CD4+ T cells sorted from blood. These receptors all stem from a man aged 25 to 40 in good health. Both conserved end residues are part of each CDR3. A D gene is named only where the DNA matches it firmly. Clone size is given for some rows only: seen once, a few or many times, or a class if the clone is expanded.

>TRBD1|NA|TRBJ1-4|TRBV11-2
TGTGCCAGCAGCTTACTAGGCAGGGGGGATGAAAAACTGTTTTTT
CASSLLGRGDEKLFF
>TRBD1|NA|TRBJ2-3|TRBV29-1
TGCAGCGTTGGGACAGGCCCCTTAGGGGATACGCAGTATTTT
CSVGTGPLGDTQYF
>NA|many|TRBJ2-1|TRBV11-2
TGTGCCAGCAAATTAATGTCAGGGGCTGGCTACAATGAGCAGTTCTTC
CASKLMSGAGYNEQFF
>NA|few|TRBJ1-1|TRBV5-1
TGCGCCAGCAGCTTGGCCCCAGGCAGTCGGACTGAAGCTTTCTTT
CASSLAPGSRTEAFF
>NA|NA|TRBJ1-1|TRBV18
TGTGCCAGCTCACCAGGGCCGGCGACTGAAGCTTTCTTT
CASSPGPATEAFF
>NA|few|TRBJ1-2|TRBV6-1
TGTGCCAGCAGGAGGTTTGGCTACACCTTC
CASRRFGYTF
>NA|NA|TRBJ2-2|TRBV27
TGTGCCAGCAGTAAAAATTACGCCGCGGACACCGGGGAGCTGTTTTTT
CASSKNYAADTGELFF
>NA|once|TRBJ1-2|TRBV5-1
TGCGCCAGCAGCTTGGAGGTGGGGCCTGGCTACACCTTC
CASSLEVGPGYTF
>NA|few|TRBJ1-5|TRBV28
TGTGCCAGCGGCTACCCTGGGGTGAGCAATCAGCCCCAGCATTTT
CASGYPGVSNQPQHF
>NA|NA|TRBJ1-2|TRBV2
TGTGCCAGCAGTGAGTGGAGCAGGACTCAAGACTATGGCTACACCTTC
CASSEWSRTQDYGYTF
>NA|many|TRBJ1-2|TRBV5-4
TGTGCCAGCAGCTTGGTTGGGGAGGACTATGGCTACACCTTC
CASSLVGEDYGYTF
>NA|NA|TRBJ2-7|TRBV7-2
TGTGCCAGCAGCCCCGGCTACGAGCAGTACTTC
CASSPGYEQYF
>NA|NA|TRBJ1-1|TRBV18
TGTGCCAGCTCACCTCAGAAGTTTGGGGAAGCTTTCTTT
CASSPQKFGEAFF
>NA|many|TRBJ2-6|TRBV9
TGTGCCAGCAGCCCCCCCTCGAACTCTGGGGCCAACGTCCTGACTTTC
CASSPPSNSGANVLTF
>NA|few|TRBJ2-1|TRBV18
TGTGCCAGCTCACCACCGTCCTTAGGAGGGAATGAGCAGTTCTTC
CASSPPSLGGNEQFF
>NA|NA|TRBJ2-5|TRBV7-6
TGTGCCAGCAGCTTAAGGGGGGGAGCTGTAGAGACCCAGTACTTC
CASSLRGGAVETQYF
>NA|NA|TRBJ2-2|TRBV27
TGTGCCAGCAGTAAGGACCCACGGGAGTGGGCCGGGGAGCTGTTTTTT
CASSKDPREWAGELFF
>NA|NA|TRBJ1-1|TRBV9
TGTGCCAGCAGCGCCTCGCCTCAAAGAGGGGCTTTCTTT
CASSASPQRGAFF
>TRBD2|once|TRBJ2-7|TRBV18
TGTGCCAGCTCACCCGGGACTAGCGGGAGATCACAGCAGTACTTC
CASSPGTSGRSQQYF
>NA|NA|TRBJ2-7|TRBV29-1
TGCAGCGTTTCGGCGGGCGACCACGAGCAGTACTTC
CSVSAGDHEQYF
>NA|NA|TRBJ2-3|TRBV29-1
TGCAGCGCCGAAGGGGGAGGCACAGATACGCAGTATTTT
CSAEGGGTDTQYF
>TRBD2|NA|TRBJ2-1|TRBV5-4
TGTGCCAGCAGCTTGGGCGGGAGTCCCCTCAAAGGCTACAATGAGCAGTTCTTC
CASSLGGSPLKGYNEQFF
>NA|NA|TRBJ2-5|TRBV28
TGTGCCAGCAGTCGGGACGGCGCAAAAGAGACCCAGTACTTC
CASSRDGAKETQYF
>NA|once|TRBJ2-7|TRBV5-5
TGTGCCAGCAGCTTGGCGACAGGCTACGAGCAGTACTTC
CASSLATGYEQYF
>NA|NA|TRBJ1-5|TRBV28
TGTGCCAGTGGTACAGGGAATCAGCCCCAGCATTTT
CASGTGNQPQHF
>NA|NA|TRBJ2-6|TRBV5-1
TGCGCCAGCAGCTTGACGGTCACTAGGGGGATCGGCTCTGGGGCCAACGTCCTGACTTTC
CASSLTVTRGIGSGANVLTF
>NA|few|TRBJ1-1|TRBV6-1
TGTGCCAGCAGTGGGTGGGATGAAGCTTTCTTT
CASSGWDEAFF
>NA|few|TRBJ1-2|TRBV5-4
TGTGCCAGCAGCGATGGGCTTTGGGGCTACACCTTC
CASSDGLWGYTF
>NA|NA|TRBJ2-1|TRBV11-2
TGTGCCAGCAGCTTAGTGGAGGGAGGACGGTACAATGAGCAGTTCTTC
CASSLVEGGRYNEQFF
>TRBD2|NA|TRBJ2-7|TRBV5-4
TGTGCCAGCAGCTCACGAGCGGCTAGCGGGGGCCACGGCGAGCAGTACTTC
CASSSRAASGGHGEQYF
>NA|NA|TRBJ1-1|TRBV5-4
TGTGCCAGCAGCTTGGACCCATCGAACATGAACACTGAAGCTTTCTTT
CASSLDPSNMNTEAFF
>NA|NA|TRBJ2-2|TRBV21-1
TGTGCCAGCAGCTTGTGGACTAGTCCCACCGGGGAGCTGTTTTTT
CASSLWTSPTGELFF
>NA|NA|TRBJ1-4|TRBV2
TGTGCCAGCAATGATAGGTCGGGAAAACTGTTTTTT
CASNDRSGKLFF
>TRBD2|NA|TRBJ2-1|TRBV9
TGTGCCAGCAGCCTCAAAGCGGGAGTCGCCTACAATGAGCAGTTCTTC
CASSLKAGVAYNEQFF
>NA|NA|TRBJ2-1|TRBV5-6
TGTGCCACCACAGTAGCCTGGGGAGAGCAGTTCTTC
CATTVAWGEQFF
>NA|few|TRBJ1-1|TRBV30
TGTGCCTGGAGTTTTACGGCGGACACTGAAGCTTTCTTT
CAWSFTADTEAFF
>NA|few|TRBJ2-7|TRBV6-4
TGTGCCAGGGTGGTTGTCGAGCAGTACTTC
CARVVVEQYF
>NA|NA|TRBJ2-1|TRBV18
TGTGCCAGCTCCTTTAGCGGCTTCTCCTACAATGAGCAGTTCTTC
CASSFSGFSYNEQFF
>NA|NA|TRBJ2-1|TRBV5-4
TGTGCCAGCAGCTTGGTCGGAGGATGGGGGACTTCCAATGAGCAGTTCTTC
CASSLVGGWGTSNEQFF
>NA|NA|TRBJ2-7|TRBV4-1
TGCGCCAGCAGCCAATGGGTGGAGGGCCACTCGACCTACGAGCAGTACTTC
CASSQWVEGHSTYEQYF
>NA|few|TRBJ2-3|TRBV18
TGTGCCAGCTCACGCACAGATACGCAGTATTTT
CASSRTDTQYF
>NA|NA|TRBJ2-7|TRBV5-1
TGCGCCAGCAGCTTTGGTGACGAGCAGTACTTC
CASSFGDEQYF
>TRBD2|NA|TRBJ2-1|TRBV7-2
TGTGCCACGGGGCGACGACTAGCGGGAGGGCATGAGCAGTTCTTC
CATGRRLAGGHEQFF
>NA|few|TRBJ1-2|TRBV7-9
TGTGCCAGCAGCTTGGACAGATCCTATGGCTACACCTTC
CASSLDRSYGYTF
>NA|NA|TRBJ1-2|TRBV4-2
TGTGCCAGCAGCTTAGGCCCGTTGGCTAACTATGGCTACACCTTC
CASSLGPLANYGYTF
>NA|few|TRBJ2-2|TRBV27
TGTGCCACCTCGGGGTTCACCGGGGAGCTGTTTTTT
CATSGFTGELFF
>NA|NA|TRBJ1-5|TRBV29-1
TGCAGCGTATCCACAGGGAGTCATCAGCCCCAGCATTTT
CSVSTGSHQPQHF
>NA|few|TRBJ1-2|TRBV5-1
TGCGCCAGCAGCTTGGAGGGAAACTATGGCTACACCTTC
CASSLEGNYGYTF
>NA|NA|TRBJ2-3|TRBV5-6
TGTGCCAGCACCCAGGCCTTGTCCACAGATACGCAGTATTTT
CASTQALSTDTQYF
>NA|NA|TRBJ2-6|TRBV5-1
TGCGCCAGCAGCCTAGGTACGGGGGGCTGGGGCTCTGGGGCCAACGTCCTGACTTTC
CASSLGTGGWGSGANVLTF
>NA|NA|TRBJ2-1|TRBV30
TGTGCCTGGAGTCAAAACGCGGGTGGTGAGCAGTTCTTC
CAWSQNAGGEQFF
>NA|NA|TRBJ2-3|TRBV6-1
TGTGCCAGCAGTGAAGTGGTCGCAGATACGCAGTATTTT
CASSEVVADTQYF